This T cell receptor beta chain is drawn from a study of T cell responses to AZD1222 COVID-19 vaccine. The germline V gene encodes CDR1 LNHDA and CDR2 SQIVND (reference sequence). V gave up 5 bases and J gave up 9 bases, with 14 bases separating them. CDR3 length equals 13 residues. Pooling covered second doses at about 4 or about 12 weeks. Note on this clone: Its cognate antigen is unknown.

Clones were read by immunoSEQ multiplex PCR, and TCRdb kept only the in-frame ones, dropping some. The repertoire holds about 160,000 clones, with roughly 90% as singletons. Points from the study as a whole: At baseline, just a handful of AZD1222 recipients tested seropositive. Distributed over spike, vaccine-associated CD4 TCRs predominated at 160-218 and 743-854.

The chain carries TRBV19 and TRBJ2-1; perhaps TRBD1 as D (7 bases). The source is an adult who received the AZD1222 COVID-19 vaccine. Sample: peripheral blood, taken 28 days after the second AZD1222 dose. The CDR3 bases are TGTGCCAGTAGTTATGGAGGGGGCGGTGAGCAGTTCTTC. Its protein is CASSYGGGGEQFF.